The 30 T cell receptor beta chains below all came from one sample that was sequenced in a study of blood T cells in healthy people across ages. Primed by a sample-barcoded 5' primer and a J-beta primer mix, a second PCR proceeded for 7 to 11 cycles. In TCRdb, the 5' RACE reads were re-called with MiXCR into one record per CDR3 protein. The table shows 600,000 or so distinct CDR3 sequences, with less than 60% occurring only once. The source material was blood. Source of these receptors: a man aged 80 or over in good health.

The gene calls are TRBV12-3 or TRBV12-4 and TRBJ2-7; no definite D call. The CDR3 sequence is 14 residues long. Trimming shortened V by 10 bases and J by 3 bases, and 19 bases separated the two germline ends. DNA of the CDR3: TGTGCCACCAACGGAGACGGAAACTTCTACGAGCAGTACTTC. It translates to CATNGDGNFYEQYF.

J is TRBJ2-7 and V is TRBV20-1; D perhaps matches TRBD1 (5 bases). Matching the DNA end better, TRBJ2-5 makes the J call doubtful. This CDR3 is 16 amino acids long. Per the germline V gene, CDR1 is DFQATT and CDR2 is SNEGSKA (reference sequence). In DNA form, the CDR3 reads TGCAGTGCTAGAGATCTGGGCAGGGCAGTGGAAGAGACCCAGTACTTC. Translation: CSARDLGRAVEETQYF.

CDR3 sequence: CAFKRAAYEQYF. CDR3 nucleotides: TGTGCCTTCAAAAGGGCGGCCTACGAGCAGTACTTC. The chain joins TRBV30 to TRBJ2-7; D not resolved. Germline V gene sequence: CDR1 GTSNPN, CDR2 SVGIG (reference sequence). The CDR3 spans 12 residues. V lost 7 bases to trimming and J lost 2 bases, with 12 bases between them. Supplemented by reference TRBV30 and TRBJ2-7, the full variable domain reads SQTIHQWPATLVQPVGSPLSLECTVEGTSNPNLYWYRQAAGRGLQLLFYSVGIGQISSEVPQNLSASRPQDRQFILSSKKLLLSDSGFYLCAFKRAAYEQYFGPGTRLTVT.

This chain uses TRBV5-6 with TRBJ1-2; the D gene is possibly TRBD1 (5 bases). V was trimmed by 0 bases and J by 8 bases, leaving 8 bases between them. This CDR3 has 12 residues. CDR1 is SGHDT, CDR2 YYEEEE, per germline. CDR3 bases: TGTGCCAGCAGCTTGGACCAGGGCGGCTACACCTTC. This codes for CASSLDQGGYTF.

The J gene is TRBJ2-7, the V gene TRBV25-1, with D hard to call. The CDR3 covers 13 residues. Trimming removed 2 bases at V and 3 bases at J, with 8 bases between. CDR1 is MGHDK, CDR2 SYGVNS, per germline. This CDR3 reads CASSEETLYEQYF. In nucleotides, the CDR3 is TGTGCCAGCAGTGAAGAGACTCTCTACGAGCAGTACTTC.

This rearrangement joins TRBV6-1 to TRBJ2-7, with D unclear. The ends were cut back, 1 base at V and 2 bases at J, with 12 bases in the middle. Germline V gene sequence: CDR1 MNHNS, CDR2 SASEGT. The CDR3 totals 15 residues. The CDR3: CASSEEAGLTYEQYF. DNA of the CDR3: TGTGCCAGCAGTGAAGAGGCAGGATTAACCTACGAGCAGTACTTC.

This clonotype was recorded many times. A much bigger clone sits one base away, suggesting this may be a read error. The chain recombines TRBV12-3 or TRBV12-4 with TRBJ2-5, with 7 bases matching TRBD2. The CDR3 is made up of 14 amino acids. V shed 6 bases, J shed 10 bases, and the junction held 14 bases outside the gene matches. CDR3 nucleotides: TGTGCCAGCAGGAAGAGAGCGGGGACTAATGACCAGTACTTC. Translating gives CASRKRAGTNDQYF.

J is TRBJ1-6 and V is TRBV28; D unresolved. Germline CDR1 is MDHEN and CDR2 is SYDVKM. This CDR3 has 13 residues. V lost 8 bases, J lost 3 bases, and 8 bases lay in between. In DNA form, the CDR3 reads TGTGCCAGCGGTCCCGACTATAATTCACCCCTCCACTTT. Translation: CASGPDYNSPLHF.

The J gene is TRBJ2-7, the V gene TRBV25-1; D ambiguous. Per germline, CDR1 MGHDK and CDR2 SYGVNS. CDR3 size: 15 residues. The ends were cut back, 3 bases at V and 7 bases at J, with 19 bases in the middle. The CDR3 DNA reads as TGTGCCAGCAGTGATGAAACCTATGCCTTCAATGAGCAGTACTTC. This translates into CASSDETYAFNEQYF.

This clonotype was detected only a few times. The chain is built from TRBV5-1 and TRBJ2-5; the match to TRBD1 covers 9 bases. With V trimmed by 2 bases and J by 11 bases, 13 bases remained unmatched. This CDR3 region has 15 residues. From germline, CDR1 is SGHRS and CDR2 YFSETQ. In nucleotides, the CDR3 is TGCGCCAGCAGCTTACCGGGACAGGGAGGGGAAGAGCAGTACTTC. It yields the protein CASSLPGQGGEEQYF.

This clonotype came up once. The J gene is TRBJ2-2, the V gene TRBV9, with D unresolved. Per germline, CDR1 SGDLS and CDR2 YYNGEE. CDR3 length: 15 amino acids. V was clipped by 0 bases and J by 2 bases, with 8 bases between them. The CDR3 DNA sequence: TGTGCCAGCAGCGTAGCCAACGTTAACACCGGGGAGCTGTTTTTT. This gives the protein CASSVANVNTGELFF.

As DNA, the CDR3 is TGCGCCAGCAGCTTGGGGGGACAGCAGCCCCGTCTGTTTTTT. It codes for CASSLGGQQPRLFF. V gene TRBV5-1 combines with J gene TRBJ1-4; 7 bases agree with TRBD1. This CDR3 has 14 residues. With V trimmed by 0 bases and J by 14 bases, 10 bases remained unmatched. The germline CDR1 and CDR2 sequences are SGHRS and YFSETQ.

The rearrangement joins TRBV7-9 to TRBJ1-2; possible D gene TRBD1, 5 bases. This CDR3 is 15 amino acids long. V was shortened by 5 bases and J by 8 bases, with 21 bases between the two germline ends. Germline V CDR1 and CDR2: SEHNR, FQNEAQ (reference sequence). The DNA for the CDR3 is TGTGCCAGCAGCCACCCGGAAGGGGTCCGGGAGGGCTACACCTTC. The encoded protein is CASSHPEGVREGYTF. Together with reference TRBV7-9 and TRBJ1-2, the CDR3 gives the full variable domain: DTGVSQNPRHKITKRGQNVTFRCDPISEHNRLYWYRQTLGQGPEFLTYFQNEAQLEKSRLLSDRFSAERPKGSFSTLEIQRTEQGDSAMYLCASSHPEGVREGYTFGSGTRLTVV.

The chain couples TRBV12-3 or TRBV12-4 to TRBJ2-3, with D possibly being TRBD1 or TRBD2 (5 bases each). This CDR3 is 13 amino acids long. V was cut by 10 bases and J by 3 bases, with 14 bases left in between. This chain's CDR3 is CATGTGGTDTQYF. The CDR3 DNA sequence: TGTGCCACCGGGACCGGCGGGACAGATACGCAGTATTTT.

J is TRBJ2-1 and V is TRBV20-1, with 7 bases matching TRBD1. The CDR3 runs 16 residues. The V segment lost 3 bases and the J segment 4 bases; nucleotides outside the gene matches: 12. Germline CDR1 is DFQATT and CDR2 is SNEGSKA (reference sequence). CDR3 sequence reads: CSASPPSGGVYNEQFF. DNA of the CDR3: TGCAGTGCTAGCCCGCCCTCAGGGGGTGTGTACAATGAGCAGTTCTTC.

Only a few counts were recorded for this clonotype. J is TRBJ2-5 and V is TRBV7-9; D uncertain. Trimming took 1 base from V and 5 from J, leaving 11 bases between them. The V gene's germline CDR1 is SEHNR and CDR2 FQNEAQ (reference sequence). The CDR3 length is 14 residues. The CDR3 DNA is TGTGCCAGCAGCTTAGGGTCAGCTCGCGAGACCCAGTACTTC. The encoded protein is CASSLGSARETQYF.

This clonotype was detected ten times or more. This chain joins TRBV7-9 and TRBJ1-5; 8 nucleotides align to TRBD1. The CDR3 sequence is 16 residues long. V lost 4 bases to trimming and J lost 2 bases; unmatched junction nucleotides: 7. Germline V lookup: CDR1 SEHNR, CDR2 FQNEAQ (reference sequence). Here the CDR3 reads CASSYGDRGGNQPQHF. Here the CDR3 DNA reads TGTGCCAGCAGCTATGGAGACAGGGGTGGCAATCAGCCCCAGCATTTT.

The chain joins TRBV20-1 to TRBJ1-1; D uncertain. The CDR3 is 14 residues long. Trimming took 5 bases from V and 1 from J, leaving 14 bases between them. Germline V lookup: CDR1 DFQATT, CDR2 SNEGSKA (reference sequence). For the CDR3, the DNA is TGCAGTGCTCTCTCGGCCCCAGAGAACACTGAAGCTTTCTTT. Protein sequence: CSALSAPENTEAFF.

The chain links TRBV9 to TRBJ2-2, with D unclear. The CDR3 totals 16 residues. The germline V gene has CDR1 SGDLS and CDR2 YYNGEE. The ends were cut back, 4 bases at V and 0 bases at J, with 13 bases in the middle. The CDR3: CASSIQTDANTGELFF. The CDR3 coding sequence is TGTGCCAGCAGCATCCAAACCGACGCGAACACCGGGGAGCTGTTTTTT.

Notes on this clonotype: One end of the junction does not line up with germline, which may come from a read error. The chain employs TRBV7-2 and TRBJ2-1; the match to TRBD2 covers 10 bases. Germline V gives CDR1 SGHTA, CDR2 FQGNSA. This CDR3 is built from 17 residues. The CDR3 protein is CASSLVRAGGPGHERFF. CDR3 coding DNA: TGTGCCAGCAGCTTAGTACGAGCGGGAGGGCCGGGGCATGAGCGGTTCTTC. The whole variable domain, remainder taken from reference TRBV7-2 and TRBJ2-1, is GAGVSQSPSNKVTEKGKDVELRCDPISGHTALYWYRQSLGQGLEFLIYFQGNSAPDKSGLPSDRFSAERTGGSVSTLTIQRTQQEDSAVYLCASSLVRAGGPGHERFFGPGTRLTVL.

The chain recombines TRBV20-1 with TRBJ2-1, with 9 bases that match TRBD1. Germline values: CDR1 DFQATT, CDR2 SNEGSKA (reference sequence). CDR3 length: 17 amino acids. J gave up 3 bases and V 2 bases, and 11 bases lay outside the gene matches. As DNA, the CDR3 is TGCAGTGCTAGAAGACACCTGGGACAGGGAAGCTACAATGAGCAGTTCTTC. This sequence encodes CSARRHLGQGSYNEQFF.

The gene calls are TRBV2 and TRBJ2-4, with D possibly being TRBD2 (7 bases). V shed 6 bases and J shed 6 bases, with 12 bases lying between them. CDR3 length: 13 amino acids. Germline CDR1 and CDR2: SNHLY and FYNNEI. The CDR3 loop reads CASRGGGLNIQYF. Written as DNA, the CDR3 is TGTGCCAGCAGAGGGGGAGGGCTAAACATTCAGTACTTC.

This clonotype was detected only a few times. A much larger clone sits a single nucleotide away, making a read error possible. The gene calls are TRBV6-5 and TRBJ2-1, with D perhaps TRBD1 (5 bases). From germline, CDR1 is MNHEY and CDR2 SVGAGI. The CDR3 consists of 16 residues. The CDR3 here is CAGSPLRGRVDGEQFF. CDR3 bases: TGTGCCGGCAGTCCGCTACGTGGCAGGGTGGACGGTGAGCAGTTCTTC.

The table lists this clonotype with a count of one. The chain links TRBV2 to TRBJ2-5; TRBD1 is a possible D gene (7 bases). V was cut by 8 bases and J by 7 bases, with 29 bases left in between. The germline gives CDR1 SNHLY, CDR2 FYNNEI. This CDR3 region has 17 residues. The CDR3 sequence: CASFAPQEGTEEWTQYF. As DNA, the CDR3 is TGTGCCAGCTTCGCCCCGCAGGAGGGGACAGAAGAGTGGACCCAGTACTTC.

With respect to this clonotype: A read error may be the cause here, since a much bigger clone is one base away. The chain uses TRBV9 and TRBJ2-1; tentative D call: TRBD1 (5 bases). CDR1 SGDLS and CDR2 YYNGEE come from the germline V gene. The CDR3 is 13 residues long. V lost 0 bases, J lost 10 bases, and 11 bases lay in between. CDR3 region: CASSVVGVEEQFF. Here the CDR3 DNA reads TGTGCCAGCAGCGTAGTAGGGGTGGAGGAGCAGTTCTTC. Supplemented by reference TRBV9 and TRBJ2-1, the full variable domain reads DSGVTQTPKHLITATGQRVTLRCSPRSGDLSVYWYQQSLDQGLQFLIQYYNGEERAKGNILERFSAQQFPDLHSELNLSSLELGDSALYFCASSVVGVEEQFFGPGTRLTVL.

This clonotype showed up just a few times. V is TRBV7-2 and J is TRBJ2-1; the D call may be TRBD1 or TRBD2 (5 bases each). This CDR3 spans 15 amino acids. Trimming removed 7 bases at V and 6 bases at J, with 19 bases between. The V gene's germline CDR1 is SGHTA and CDR2 FQGNSA. The CDR3 nucleotides are TGTGCCAGCACGAGCTGGGGACGCGTTTTCAATGAGCAGTTCTTC. It yields the protein CASTSWGRVFNEQFF.

This clonotype was seen only a few times. The rearrangement joins TRBV20-1 to TRBJ2-4; D possibly matches TRBD1 or TRBD2 (6 bases each). The CDR3 has 15 amino acids. V lost 6 bases to trimming and J lost 1 base, with 16 bases between them. CDR1 is DFQATT, CDR2 SNEGSKA, per germline (reference sequence). CDR3 sequence: CSATPPGAAKNIQYF. CDR3 sequence (DNA): TGCAGTGCCACCCCTCCGGGGGCGGCCAAAAACATTCAGTACTTC.

DNA of the CDR3: TGCGCCAGCAGCCAAGAGGTCGGGGGGTTCTACGAGCAGTACTTC. It is translated as CASSQEVGGFYEQYF. This chain links TRBV4-1 with TRBJ2-7; 7 nucleotides line up with TRBD2. V was pared by 0 bases and J by 3 bases, with 5 bases of the junction left unmatched. Per germline, CDR1 MGHRA and CDR2 YSYEKL. The CDR3 length is 15 residues.

The V call is TRBV12-3 or TRBV12-4, the J call TRBJ1-4; no clear D gene. The CDR3 extends over 15 amino acids. The ends were cut back, 3 bases at V and 1 base at J, with 9 bases in the middle. CDR3 DNA: TGTGCCAGCAGTTTTATTGGGGAAACTAATGAAAAACTGTTTTTT. Its protein product is CASSFIGETNEKLFF.

This clonotype was observed at least ten times. The chain uses TRBV20-1 and TRBJ2-7; maybe TRBD2 (5 bases). This CDR3 is 11 amino acids long. Between the trimmed V and J ends, which lost 6 bases and 0 bases, there was a span of 6 bases. Germline CDR1 DFQATT, CDR2 SNEGSKA (reference sequence). The CDR3 DNA reads TGCAGTGCCCGGGACTCCTACGAGCAGTACTTC. Encoded protein: CSARDSYEQYF.